Detailed here is one T cell receptor beta chain. This entry belongs to a study of blood T cell repertoires in COVID-19. The wider study: Acute and convalescent COVID-19 specimens originated in the United States, Italy and Spain. T cells, B-cell-depleted T cells, or PBMCs provided the cDNA or gDNA that served as material.

In the source study's methods: It was from reference gene primer amplification that nucleated cell counts were estimated. TCRdb's copy holds only in-frame clones and misses some; the assay was immunoSEQ multiplex PCR. V and J calls plus clone size are reproduced from that table; the DNA served to infer D and trimming. This table holds tens of thousands of clones, approximately 91% found once. The sequenced material came from peripheral blood. The clonotype was recovered from a woman aged 55 to 70 with active COVID-19.

CDR3 nucleotide sequence: TGCAGCGGGCGGGGGGGCCAGGACAAAAACATTCAGTACTTC. It yields the protein CSGRGGQDKNIQYF. This rearrangement joins TRBV29-1 to TRBJ2-4; 9 nucleotides align to TRBD2. Germline CDR1 SQVTM, CDR2 ANQGSEA. The CDR3 has 14 residues. The trim removed 7 bases at V and 3 bases at J, leaving 7 bases unmatched.